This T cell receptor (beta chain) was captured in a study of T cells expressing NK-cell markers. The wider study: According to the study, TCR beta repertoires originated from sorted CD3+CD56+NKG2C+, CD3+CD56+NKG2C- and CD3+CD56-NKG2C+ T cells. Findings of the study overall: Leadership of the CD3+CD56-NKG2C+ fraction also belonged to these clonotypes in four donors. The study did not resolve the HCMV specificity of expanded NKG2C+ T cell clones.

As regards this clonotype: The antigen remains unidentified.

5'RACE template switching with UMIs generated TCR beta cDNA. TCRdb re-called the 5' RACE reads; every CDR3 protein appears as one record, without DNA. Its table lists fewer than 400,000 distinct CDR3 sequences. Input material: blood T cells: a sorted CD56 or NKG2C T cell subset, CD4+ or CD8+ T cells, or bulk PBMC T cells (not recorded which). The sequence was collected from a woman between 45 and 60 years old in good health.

The CDR3 protein is CASGLGWDIQETQYF. This sequence joins TRBV12-5 and TRBJ2-5; TCRdb names TRBD1, which stays unverified in the absence of DNA. CDR1 is LGHNT, CDR2 FRNRAP, per germline. The CDR3 sequence is 15 residues long. Filled out from reference TRBV12-5 and TRBJ2-5, the complete variable domain reads DARVTQTPRHKVTEMGQEVTMRCQPILGHNTVFWYRQTMMQGLELLAYFRNRAPLDDSGMPKDRFSAEMPDATLATLKIQPSEPRDSAVYFCASGLGWDIQETQYFGPGTRLLVL.